This T cell receptor (beta chain) derives from a study of cytomegalovirus exposure and HLA in healthy donors. General study findings and limits: Earlier results showed most TCR beta V segments being productive about 90% or about 30% of the time. With later analysis, a missense DCLRE1C variant became linked to TCR beta V- and J-gene trimming. Accurate prediction of HLA-A and HLA-B alleles (for most subjects) was reportedly achieved from TCR beta sequences.

Researchers ran the PCR with 60 Vbeta and 13 Jbeta primers. The protocol was immunoSEQ multiplex PCR, while the TCRdb copy is restricted to in-frame clones and leaves out a portion. The table lists 85,000 to 100,000 clones, about 87% of them singletons, with about 2.5% in the top ten. Points on this clone: No antigen is known for it.

The sequence was obtained from a man between 18 and 35 years old in good health and CMV-seronegative. The specimen was PBMCs.

CDR3 coding DNA: TGTGCCAGCAGCACCTCGGACAGTAGCAATGAGCAGTTCTTC. Translating gives CASSTSDSSNEQFF. The rearrangement links TRBV7-3 to TRBJ2-1, with a possible D match to TRBD1 (6 bases). The CDR3 covers 14 residues. Germline CDR1 and CDR2: SGHTA and FQGTGA. Trimming took off 5 bases at V and 6 bases at J, with 14 bases between the two ends.